This TCR beta chain appears in the sequencing data of a study of OX40 agonist ivuxolimab in advanced cancers. Findings of the study overall: In the expanded peripheral T cells, antigen specificity was never determined. Mean expanded clone counts were higher in CD8+ than CD4+ T cells.

Assay: immunoSEQ multiplex PCR; the TCRdb copy retains only in-frame clones and omits some. The table lists over 30,000 clones, about 84% of them singletons. Remarks on this clone: Antigen specificity is unknown.

Germline lookup yields CDR1 MDHEN and CDR2 SYDVKM. V was cut by 10 bases and J by 7 bases, with 10 bases left in between. The CDR3 loop spans 11 amino acids. The source material was CD4+ or CD8+ T cells sorted from blood, sampled in a trial of the OX40 agonist ivuxolimab. The TCR was taken from an adult with an advanced solid tumor such as melanoma, head and neck, liver or kidney cancer. V gene TRBV28 combines with J gene TRBJ2-2, with D possibly TRBD1 on 5 matching bases. CDR3 protein: CAILGHGELFF. The DNA for the CDR3 is TGTGCCATCTTGGGGCACGGGGAGCTGTTTTTT.